Shown below are 30 T cell receptor beta chains from a single sample sequenced in a study of T cell responses to AZD1222 COVID-19 vaccine. Generated by immunoSEQ multiplex PCR, the TCRdb table keeps only in-frame clones and is missing some. The sample has about 110,000 clones; around 92% are singletons. This specimen consisted of peripheral blood, obtained on day 0 of AZD1222 vaccination. The receptors were sampled from an adult in good health.

V usage is TRBV2 and J usage is TRBJ2-7; D is possibly TRBD1 (6 bases). Trimming left V 5 bases short and J 6 bases short, with 14 bases between. The CDR3 has 13 residues. The germline V gene encodes CDR1 SNHLY and CDR2 FYNNEI. The DNA of the CDR3 is TGTGCCAGCAGTCAAAGTAGGGACACCGAGCAGTACTTC. This sequence encodes CASSQSRDTEQYF. Combining the CDR3 with reference TRBV2 and TRBJ2-7 gives the whole variable domain EPEVTQTPSHQVTQMGQEVILRCVPISNHLYFYWYRQILGQKVEFLVSFYNNEISEKSEIFDDQFSVERPDGSNFTLKIRSTKLEDSAMYFCASSQSRDTEQYFGPGTRLTVT.

This chain joins TRBV27 and TRBJ2-5, with D perhaps being TRBD1 or TRBD2 (6 bases each). CDR1 and CDR2 from the germline V gene are MNHEY and SMNVEV (reference sequence). This CDR3 has 15 amino acids. With 1 base removed from V and 1 base from J, the gap between germline ends came to 10 bases. The CDR3 DNA sequence: TGTGCCAGCAGTTTATTGGGGGGCGTCCAAGAGACCCAGTACTTC. Residues: CASSLLGGVQETQYF.

The CDR3 loop reads CASSPPSKRSNYGYTF. The CDR3 DNA sequence: TGTGCCAGCTCACCCCCCTCGAAGCGTTCTAACTATGGCTACACCTTC. The chain couples TRBV18 to TRBJ1-2; D not resolved. Germline loops: CDR1 KGHSH, CDR2 LQKENI. Trimming removed 3 bases from V and 0 bases from J, with 14 bases in between. The CDR3 runs to 16 residues.

The CDR3 is CASSTMAGTSGEQYF. The CDR3 nucleotides are TGTGCCAGCAGTACCATGGCGGGGACGTCGGGCGAGCAGTACTTC. The chain recombines TRBV6-5 with TRBJ2-7, with D perhaps matching TRBD2 (6 bases). V lost 5 bases, J lost 6 bases, and 20 bases lay in between. Germline CDR1 MNHEY, CDR2 SVGAGI. The CDR3 loop spans 15 amino acids.

The chain is built from TRBV2 and TRBJ1-1; unclear D gene. Trimming stripped 1 base from V and 5 bases from J, with 5 bases between. Germline CDR1 SNHLY, CDR2 FYNNEI. There are 12 residues in the CDR3. The CDR3 DNA is TGTGCCAGCAGTGAAGGGCGAACTGAAGCTTTCTTT. Protein sequence: CASSEGRTEAFF. The full variable domain, with the rest looked up from reference TRBV2 and TRBJ1-1, is EPEVTQTPSHQVTQMGQEVILRCVPISNHLYFYWYRQILGQKVEFLVSFYNNEISEKSEIFDDQFSVERPDGSNFTLKIRSTKLEDSAMYFCASSEGRTEAFFGQGTRLTVV.

This sequence joins TRBV28 and TRBJ2-7, with D uncertain. There are 12 residues in the CDR3. Germline assignment: CDR1 MDHEN and CDR2 SYDVKM. Trimming left V 9 bases short and J 2 bases short, with 11 bases between. CDR3 DNA sequence: TGTGCCAGTAATAGTAGGGCCTACGAGCAGTACTTC. This sequence encodes CASNSRAYEQYF.

This clone was seen just once. The J gene is TRBJ1-1, the V gene TRBV6-6; maybe TRBD1 (6 bases). Germline CDR1 MNHNY, CDR2 SVGAGI (reference sequence). The V end lost 2 bases, the J end lost 4 bases, and 8 bases lay between the germline ends. This CDR3 is 13 amino acids long. The CDR3 bases are TGTGCCAGCAGTTACGGAGGGGGCACTGAAGCTTTCTTT. Its translation is CASSYGGGTEAFF.

The rearrangement uses TRBV28 and TRBJ1-4; 7 bases align to TRBD1. Per the germline V gene, CDR1 is MDHEN and CDR2 is SYDVKM. Unmatched junction bases numbered 4, after V lost 3 bases and J lost 3 bases. This CDR3 is 15 amino acids long. The CDR3 loop is CASSLTGSANEKLFF. CDR3 DNA sequence: TGTGCCAGCAGTTTGACAGGGAGTGCTAATGAAAAACTGTTTTTT.

The V gene is TRBV7-6, the J gene TRBJ2-3, with D possibly being TRBD1 or TRBD2 (6 bases each). Trimming stripped 2 bases from V and 6 bases from J, with 12 bases between. This CDR3 spans 14 amino acids. CDR1 and CDR2 from the germline V gene are SGHVS and FNYEAQ. CDR3 loop: CASSLWGAGDTQYF. The CDR3 region has the DNA TGTGCCAGCAGCTTATGGGGGGCAGGGGATACGCAGTATTTT.

The gene calls are TRBV24-1 and TRBJ2-3; no firm D call. With 10 bases removed from V and 2 bases from J, the gap between germline ends came to 18 bases. The CDR3 contains 15 residues. Germline CDR1 KGHDR, CDR2 SFDVKD. CDR3 protein: CATSGRAGDTDTQYF. As DNA, the CDR3 is TGTGCCACATCAGGACGGGCCGGCGACACAGATACGCAGTATTTT.

This chain joins TRBV30 and TRBJ1-4, with D tentatively TRBD1 (6 bases). The CDR3 consists of 14 residues. CDR1 GTSNPN and CDR2 SVGIG come from the germline V gene (reference sequence). Deletions cut 5 bases from V and 6 bases from J, with 16 bases between. The CDR3 reads CAWGARGFDEKLFF. DNA for the CDR3: TGTGCCTGGGGGGCCAGGGGATTCGATGAAAAACTGTTTTTT.

V is TRBV3-1 (or the pseudogene TRBV3-2) and J is TRBJ1-1, with D unclear. The germline gives CDR1 LGHDT, CDR2 YNNKEL (reference sequence). V dropped 4 bases and J dropped 4 bases, with 16 bases sitting between them. This CDR3 region has 15 residues. CDR3 residues: CASSPNRRGVTEAFF. CDR3 bases: TGTGCCAGCAGCCCTAACCGGCGGGGTGTCACTGAAGCTTTCTTT.

J is TRBJ1-3 and V is TRBV12-3 or TRBV12-4, with 7 nucleotides matching TRBD1. The J segment lost 3 bases and the V segment lost 6 bases, leaving 2 bases of the junction unmatched. The CDR3 loop spans 13 amino acids. The CDR3 region is CASRRGLGNTIYF. Written as DNA, the CDR3 is TGTGCCAGCAGGAGGGGGCTTGGAAACACCATATATTTT.

This clone was seen only a few times. CDR3 residues: CASSPPGQGGTQYF. CDR3 bases: TGTGCCAGCAGTCCACCGGGACAGGGTGGGACGCAGTATTTT. The V gene is TRBV6-5, the J gene TRBJ2-3; 9 nucleotides agree with TRBD1. CDR3 size: 14 residues. Germline CDR1 is MNHEY and CDR2 is SVGAGI. With V trimmed by 5 bases and J by 9 bases, 9 bases remained unmatched.

Concerning this clone itself: Distinct nucleotide sequences in the sample also encode this CDR3. J is TRBJ1-2 and V is TRBV6-5; 8 bases fit TRBD1. V lost 6 bases and J lost 5; bases outside the gene matches: 5. CDR1 is MNHEY and CDR2 is SVGAGI in the germline V gene. This CDR3 region has 13 residues. The CDR3 loop reads CASRTGQGYGYTF. CDR3 bases: TGTGCCAGCAGGACAGGACAGGGATATGGCTACACCTTC.

The chain is built from TRBV2 and TRBJ2-6; D uncertain. V was cut by 4 bases and J by 1 base, with 8 bases left in between. CDR1 and CDR2 (germline): SNHLY, FYNNEI. This CDR3 comprises 15 residues. The CDR3 coding sequence is TGTGCCAGCAGTGGCCGGCCTTCTGGGGCCAACGTCCTGACTTTC. This gives the protein CASSGRPSGANVLTF.

The CDR3 sequence is CASSYGGGSTGNTIYF. The DNA for the CDR3 is TGTGCCAGCAGCTATGGGGGAGGTAGTACTGGAAACACCATATATTTT. This chain uses TRBV7-2 with TRBJ1-3; possible D gene TRBD1, 5 bases. CDR1 and CDR2 (germline): SGHTA, FQGNSA. V lost 4 bases and J 2 bases, leaving 15 bases between the germline ends. CDR3 length: 16 residues.

The gene calls are TRBV19 and TRBJ1-5; D possibly corresponds to TRBD1 (5 bases). Germline V CDR1 and CDR2: LNHDA, SQIVND (reference sequence). The CDR3 spans 16 residues. Trimming cost V 0 bases and J 1 base, with 10 bases left between them. In DNA, the CDR3 is TGTGCCAGTAGTATAGAAGGGGTCCGGAGCAATCAGCCCCAGCATTTT. Its protein product is CASSIEGVRSNQPQHF.

The rearrangement links TRBV5-1 to TRBJ2-5; 8 nucleotides agree with TRBD2. J gave up 7 bases and V 4 bases, and 9 bases lay outside the gene matches. The CDR3 is 14 amino acids. The V gene's germline CDR1 is SGHRS and CDR2 YFSETQ. The CDR3 region has the DNA TGCGCCAGCAGCGTCTCGGGGGGGTCCGTGACCCAGTACTTC. Residues: CASSVSGGSVTQYF.

The V gene is TRBV12-5, the J gene TRBJ2-5; 12 positions match TRBD1. The CDR3 has 16 residues. The V segment lost 1 base and the J segment 4 bases; nucleotides outside the gene matches: 4. Germline lookup yields CDR1 LGHNT and CDR2 FRNRAP. The CDR3 here is CASGLGGTGGAETQYF. The CDR3 nucleotides read TGTGCTAGTGGTTTGGGGGGGACAGGGGGCGCAGAGACCCAGTACTTC.

V gene TRBV5-5 combines with J gene TRBJ2-7; 12 bases fit TRBD2. CDR1 SGHKS and CDR2 YYEKEE come from the germline V gene (reference sequence). This CDR3 has 17 residues. V lost 4 bases to trimming and J lost 0 bases; unmatched junction nucleotides: 8. The CDR3 loop is CASSLQTTSGSSYEQYF. DNA for the CDR3: TGTGCCAGCAGCCTTCAGACGACTAGCGGGAGCTCCTACGAGCAGTACTTC.

The chain has TRBV18 and TRBJ1-2, with D uncertain. The CDR3 spans 14 residues. Germline CDR1 reads KGHSH; CDR2 reads LQKENI. Trimming pared 2 bases from V and 8 bases from J, leaving 15 bases between. CDR3 sequence reads: CASSPEVPGLGYTF. CDR3 coding DNA: TGTGCCAGCTCACCAGAAGTCCCAGGACTGGGCTACACCTTC.

This sequence joins TRBV12-3 or TRBV12-4 and TRBJ2-7; D gene uncertain. The CDR3 spans 11 residues. Trimming stripped 2 bases from V and 5 bases from J, with 4 bases between. The CDR3 spells CASSLTHEQYF. The CDR3, as DNA: TGTGCCAGCAGTTTAACCCACGAGCAGTACTTC.

The DNA of the CDR3 is TGTGCCAGCAGCTTGGGTAGCGGGGGCCCGTACGAGCAGTACTTC. Its protein product is CASSLGSGGPYEQYF. The V gene is TRBV9, the J gene TRBJ2-7; 9 bases are a match to TRBD2. V lost 4 bases and J lost 4; bases outside the gene matches: 9. The CDR3 length is 15 residues. Germline CDR1 and CDR2: SGDLS and YYNGEE. Full variable domain (missing parts from reference TRBV9 and TRBJ2-7): DSGVTQTPKHLITATGQRVTLRCSPRSGDLSVYWYQQSLDQGLQFLIQYYNGEERAKGNILERFSAQQFPDLHSELNLSSLELGDSALYFCASSLGSGGPYEQYFGPGTRLTVT.

The rearrangement uses TRBV11-2 and TRBJ2-7, with 9 bases lining up with TRBD2. Germline V CDR1 and CDR2: SGHAT, FQNNGV. The V and J ends lost 7 bases and 4 bases, in that order; junction bases with no gene match: 11. This CDR3 contains 15 residues. The CDR3 reads CASTRAAGGAYEQYF. CDR3 DNA: TGTGCCAGCACCCGGGCGGCGGGGGGGGCATACGAGCAGTACTTC.

The chain joins TRBV5-1 to TRBJ2-7, with D perhaps matching TRBD2 (6 bases). V lost 0 bases and J lost 7, with 20 bases in between. The CDR3 runs 16 residues. Germline CDR1 is SGHRS and CDR2 is YFSETQ. The CDR3 DNA sequence: TGCGCCAGCAGCTTGGACCTGAGTAGCGGCCTCAGAGAGCAGTACTTC. It is translated as CASSLDLSSGLREQYF.

The chain links TRBV19 to TRBJ2-4, with D perhaps TRBD2 (5 bases). Trimming shortened V by 5 bases and J by 0 bases, and 14 bases separated the two germline ends. The CDR3 has 16 residues. Germline CDR1 is LNHDA and CDR2 is SQIVND (reference sequence). CDR3 sequence (DNA): TGTGCCAGTAGTGGCGGTGGGAGCCTAGCCAAAAACATTCAGTACTTC. This gives the protein CASSGGGSLAKNIQYF.

V gene TRBV5-1 combines with J gene TRBJ1-1; no clear D gene. The V gene's germline CDR1 is SGHRS and CDR2 YFSETQ. The CDR3 is made up of 13 amino acids. V was cut by 2 bases and J by 1 base, with 6 bases left in between. This chain's CDR3 is CASSFLQNTEAFF. The CDR3 bases are TGCGCCAGCAGCTTTCTACAGAACACTGAAGCTTTCTTT.

The chain uses TRBV29-1 and TRBJ2-3; no reliable D call. Germline CDR1 reads SQVTM; CDR2 reads ANQGSEA. The V gene lost 1 base and the J gene lost 4 bases, with 15 bases spanning the gap. The length of the CDR3 is 15 residues. For the CDR3, the DNA is TGCAGCGTTGAAGGGTTAGGGAACGTCCCAGATACGCAGTATTTT. Encoded protein: CSVEGLGNVPDTQYF.

This rearrangement joins TRBV2 to TRBJ2-2; 13 bases fit TRBD2. Germline values: CDR1 SNHLY, CDR2 FYNNEI. CDR3 length: 19 amino acids. Germline trimming cut 1 base from V and 6 bases from J; bases unmatched to any gene: 11. CDR3 DNA: TGTGCCAGCAGTGAAGAAAAATCCGGGACTAGCGGGAAGGCCGGGGAGCTGTTTTTT. The encoded protein is CASSEEKSGTSGKAGELFF.